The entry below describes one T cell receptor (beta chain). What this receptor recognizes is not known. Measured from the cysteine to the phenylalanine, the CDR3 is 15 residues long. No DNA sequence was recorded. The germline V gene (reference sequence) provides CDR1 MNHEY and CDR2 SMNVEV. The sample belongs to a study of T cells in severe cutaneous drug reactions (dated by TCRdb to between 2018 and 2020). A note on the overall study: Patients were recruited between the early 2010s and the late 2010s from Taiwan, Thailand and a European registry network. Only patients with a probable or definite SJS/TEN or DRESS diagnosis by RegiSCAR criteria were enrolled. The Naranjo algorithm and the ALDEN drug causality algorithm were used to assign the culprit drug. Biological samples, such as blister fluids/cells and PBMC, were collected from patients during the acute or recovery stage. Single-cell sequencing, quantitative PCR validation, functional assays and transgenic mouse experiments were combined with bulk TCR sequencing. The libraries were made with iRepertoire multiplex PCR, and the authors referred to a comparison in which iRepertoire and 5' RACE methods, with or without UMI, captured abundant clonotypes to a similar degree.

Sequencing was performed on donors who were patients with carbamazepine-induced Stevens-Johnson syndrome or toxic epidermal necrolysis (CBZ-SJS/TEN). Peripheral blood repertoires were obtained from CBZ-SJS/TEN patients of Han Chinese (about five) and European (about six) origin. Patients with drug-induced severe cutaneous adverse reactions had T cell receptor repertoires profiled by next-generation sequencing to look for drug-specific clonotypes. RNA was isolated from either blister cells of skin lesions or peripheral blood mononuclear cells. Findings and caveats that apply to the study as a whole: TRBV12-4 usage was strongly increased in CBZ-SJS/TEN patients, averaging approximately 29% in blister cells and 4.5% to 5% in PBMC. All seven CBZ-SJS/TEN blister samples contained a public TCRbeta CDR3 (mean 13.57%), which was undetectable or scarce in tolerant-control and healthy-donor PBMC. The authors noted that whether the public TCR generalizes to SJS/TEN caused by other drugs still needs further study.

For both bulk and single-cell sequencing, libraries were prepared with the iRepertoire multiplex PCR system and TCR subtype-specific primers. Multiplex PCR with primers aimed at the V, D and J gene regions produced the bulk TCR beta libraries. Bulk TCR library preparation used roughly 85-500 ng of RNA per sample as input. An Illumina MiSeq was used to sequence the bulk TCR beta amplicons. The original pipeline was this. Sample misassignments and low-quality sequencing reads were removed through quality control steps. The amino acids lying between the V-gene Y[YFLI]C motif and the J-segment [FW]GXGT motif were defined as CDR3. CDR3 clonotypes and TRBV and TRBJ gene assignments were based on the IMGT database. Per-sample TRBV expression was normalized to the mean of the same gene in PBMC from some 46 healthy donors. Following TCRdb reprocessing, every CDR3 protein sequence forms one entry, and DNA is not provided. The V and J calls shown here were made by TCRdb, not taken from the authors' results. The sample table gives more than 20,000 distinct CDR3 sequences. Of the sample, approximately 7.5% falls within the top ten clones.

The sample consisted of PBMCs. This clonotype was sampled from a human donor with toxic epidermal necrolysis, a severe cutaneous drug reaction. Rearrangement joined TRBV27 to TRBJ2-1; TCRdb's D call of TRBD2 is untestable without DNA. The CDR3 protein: CASSQGLAGEGEQFF.